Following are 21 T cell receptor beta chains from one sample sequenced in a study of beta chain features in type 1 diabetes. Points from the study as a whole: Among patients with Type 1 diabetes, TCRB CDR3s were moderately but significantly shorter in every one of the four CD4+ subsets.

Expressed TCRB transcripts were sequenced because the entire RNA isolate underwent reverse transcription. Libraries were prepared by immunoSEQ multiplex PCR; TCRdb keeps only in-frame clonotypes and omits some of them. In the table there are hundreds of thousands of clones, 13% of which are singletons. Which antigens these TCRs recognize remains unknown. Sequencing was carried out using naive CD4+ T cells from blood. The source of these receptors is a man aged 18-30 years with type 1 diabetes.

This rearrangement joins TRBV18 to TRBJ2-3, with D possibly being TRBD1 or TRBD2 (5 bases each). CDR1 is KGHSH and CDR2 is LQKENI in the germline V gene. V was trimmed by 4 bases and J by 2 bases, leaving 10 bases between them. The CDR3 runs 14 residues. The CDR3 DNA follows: TGTGCCAGCTCACTAAGGGACCTCACAGATACGCAGTATTTT. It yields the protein CASSLRDLTDTQYF.

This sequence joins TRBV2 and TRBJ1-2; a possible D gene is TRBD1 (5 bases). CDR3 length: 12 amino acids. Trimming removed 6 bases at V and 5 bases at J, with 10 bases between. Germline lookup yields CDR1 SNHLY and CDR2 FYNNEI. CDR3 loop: CASRPGGYGYTF. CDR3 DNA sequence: TGTGCCAGCAGGCCCGGGGGGTATGGCTACACCTTC.

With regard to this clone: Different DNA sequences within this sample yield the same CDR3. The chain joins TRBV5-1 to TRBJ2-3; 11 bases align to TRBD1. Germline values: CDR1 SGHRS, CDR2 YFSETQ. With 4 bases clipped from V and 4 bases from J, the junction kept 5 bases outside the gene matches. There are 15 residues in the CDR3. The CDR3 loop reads CASSLGQGASDTQYF. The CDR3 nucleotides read TGCGCCAGCAGCCTCGGACAGGGGGCCTCAGATACGCAGTATTTT.

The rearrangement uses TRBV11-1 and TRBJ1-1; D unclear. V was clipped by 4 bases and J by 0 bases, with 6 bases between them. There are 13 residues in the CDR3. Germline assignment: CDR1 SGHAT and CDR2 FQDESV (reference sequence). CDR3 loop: CASSSTLNTEAFF. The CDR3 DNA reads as TGTGCCAGCAGCTCGACCTTGAACACTGAAGCTTTCTTT.

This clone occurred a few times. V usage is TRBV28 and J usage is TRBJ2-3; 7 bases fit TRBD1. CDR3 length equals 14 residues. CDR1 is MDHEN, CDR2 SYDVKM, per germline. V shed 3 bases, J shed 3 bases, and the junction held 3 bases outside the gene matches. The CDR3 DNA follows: TGTGCCAGCAGTTTCGACAGGGATACAGATACGCAGTATTTT. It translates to CASSFDRDTDTQYF. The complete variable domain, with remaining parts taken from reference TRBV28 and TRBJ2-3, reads DVKVTQSSRYLVKRTGEKVFLECVQDMDHENMFWYRQDPGLGLRLIYFSYDVKMKEKGDIPEGYSVSREKKERFSLILESASTNQTSMYLCASSFDRDTDTQYFGPGTRLTVL.

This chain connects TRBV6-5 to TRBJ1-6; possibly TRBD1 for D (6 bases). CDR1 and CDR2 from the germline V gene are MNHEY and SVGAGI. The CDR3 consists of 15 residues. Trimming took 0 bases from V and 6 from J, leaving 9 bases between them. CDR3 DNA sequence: TGTGCCAGCAGTTACTCGTCAGGGGTTAATTCACCCCTCCACTTT. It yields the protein CASSYSSGVNSPLHF.

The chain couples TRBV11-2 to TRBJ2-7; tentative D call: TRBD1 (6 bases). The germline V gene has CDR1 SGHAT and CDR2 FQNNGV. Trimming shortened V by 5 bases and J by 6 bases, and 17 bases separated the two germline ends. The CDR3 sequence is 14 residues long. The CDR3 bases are TGTGCCAGCAGCCCAAACACAGGGCCCGCCGAGCAGTACTTC. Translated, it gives CASSPNTGPAEQYF.

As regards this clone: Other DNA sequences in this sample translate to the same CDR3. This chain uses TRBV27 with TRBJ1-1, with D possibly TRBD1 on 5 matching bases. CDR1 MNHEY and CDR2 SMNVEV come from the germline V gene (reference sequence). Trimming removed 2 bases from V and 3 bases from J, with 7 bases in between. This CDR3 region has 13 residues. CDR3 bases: TGTGCCAGCAGTTTACAGGGAGACACTGAAGCTTTCTTT. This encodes CASSLQGDTEAFF.

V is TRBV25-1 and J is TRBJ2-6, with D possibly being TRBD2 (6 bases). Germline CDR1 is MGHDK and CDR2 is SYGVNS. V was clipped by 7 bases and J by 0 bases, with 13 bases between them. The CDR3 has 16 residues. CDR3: CASTRGLSSGANVLTF. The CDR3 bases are TGTGCCAGCACCCGGGGGTTAAGCTCTGGGGCCAACGTCCTGACTTTC.

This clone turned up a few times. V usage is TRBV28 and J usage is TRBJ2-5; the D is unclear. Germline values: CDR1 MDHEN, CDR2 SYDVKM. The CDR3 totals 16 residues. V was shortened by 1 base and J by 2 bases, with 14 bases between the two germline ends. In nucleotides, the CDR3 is TGTGCCAGCAGTTTATTGTGGAGTCCGACTCAAGAGACCCAGTACTTC. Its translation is CASSLLWSPTQETQYF.

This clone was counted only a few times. The CDR3 protein is CASSLVADEQFF. The CDR3 DNA is TGCGCCAGCAGCTTGGTAGCAGATGAGCAGTTCTTC. The chain joins TRBV5-1 to TRBJ2-1; D gene unclear. There are 12 residues in the CDR3. The germline V gene encodes CDR1 SGHRS and CDR2 YFSETQ. The ends were cut back, 0 bases at V and 8 bases at J, with 6 bases in the middle.

CDR3 in amino acids: CASSLTVAGELFF. In nucleotides, the CDR3 is TGTGCCAGCAGCTTGACAGTCGCCGGGGAGCTGTTTTTT. The J gene is TRBJ2-2, the V gene TRBV7-3, with D perhaps matching TRBD1 (5 bases). Per the germline V gene, CDR1 is SGHTA and CDR2 is FQGTGA. Trimming cost V 3 bases and J 6 bases, with 8 bases left between them. This CDR3 contains 13 residues.

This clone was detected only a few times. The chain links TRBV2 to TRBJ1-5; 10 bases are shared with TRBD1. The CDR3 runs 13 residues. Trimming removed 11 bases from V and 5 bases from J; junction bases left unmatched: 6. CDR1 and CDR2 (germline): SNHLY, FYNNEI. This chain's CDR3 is CAGSGTGDQPQHF. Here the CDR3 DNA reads TGTGCCGGCTCTGGGACAGGGGATCAGCCCCAGCATTTT.

The DNA for the CDR3 is TGTGCCTGGAGCGAGGGGGGAGCATCTCCTCAGCCCCAGCATTTT. It codes for CAWSEGGASPQPQHF. The chain employs TRBV30 and TRBJ1-5; D possibly corresponds to TRBD1 (6 bases). This CDR3 contains 15 residues. V lost 3 bases and J lost 6, with 18 bases in between. Germline V gene sequence: CDR1 GTSNPN, CDR2 SVGIG (reference sequence). Variable domain in full (rest from reference TRBV30 and TRBJ1-5): SQTIHQWPATLVQPVGSPLSLECTVEGTSNPNLYWYRQAAGRGLQLLFYSVGIGQISSEVPQNLSASRPQDRQFILSSKKLLLSDSGFYLCAWSEGGASPQPQHFGDGTRLSIL.

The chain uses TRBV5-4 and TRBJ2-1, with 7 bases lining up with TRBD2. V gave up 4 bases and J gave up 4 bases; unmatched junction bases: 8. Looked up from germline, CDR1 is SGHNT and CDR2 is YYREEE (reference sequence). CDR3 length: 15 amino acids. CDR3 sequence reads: CASSPRASGYNEQFF. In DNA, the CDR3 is TGTGCCAGCAGCCCTCGGGCTAGCGGTTACAATGAGCAGTTCTTC.

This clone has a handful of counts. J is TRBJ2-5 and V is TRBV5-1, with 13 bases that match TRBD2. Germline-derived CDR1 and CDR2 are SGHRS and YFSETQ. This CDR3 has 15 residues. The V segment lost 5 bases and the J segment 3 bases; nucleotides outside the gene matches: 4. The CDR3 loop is CASRSGLAGEETQYF. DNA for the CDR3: TGCGCCAGCAGATCCGGACTAGCGGGGGAAGAGACCCAGTACTTC. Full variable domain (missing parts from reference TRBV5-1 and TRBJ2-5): KAGVTQTPRYLIKTRGQQVTLSCSPISGHRSVSWYQQTPGQGLQFLFEYFSETQRNKGNFPGRFSGRQFSNSRSEMNVSTLELGDSALYLCASRSGLAGEETQYFGPGTRLLVL.

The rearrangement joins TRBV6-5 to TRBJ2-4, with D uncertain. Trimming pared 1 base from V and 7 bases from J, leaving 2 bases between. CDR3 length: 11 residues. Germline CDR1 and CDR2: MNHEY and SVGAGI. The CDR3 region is CASSYLNIQYF. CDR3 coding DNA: TGTGCCAGCAGTTACTTGAACATTCAGTACTTC.

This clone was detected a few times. The CDR3 sequence: CSVDRRLPLNTEAFF. CDR3 DNA: TGCAGCGTGGACAGGCGGCTCCCATTGAACACTGAAGCTTTCTTT. The rearrangement links TRBV29-1 to TRBJ1-1; 7 nucleotides match TRBD1. CDR3 length: 15 amino acids. Trimming at V came to 6 bases and at J to 0 bases, leaving 10 bases not matched to a gene. CDR1 and CDR2 (germline): SQVTM, ANQGSEA.

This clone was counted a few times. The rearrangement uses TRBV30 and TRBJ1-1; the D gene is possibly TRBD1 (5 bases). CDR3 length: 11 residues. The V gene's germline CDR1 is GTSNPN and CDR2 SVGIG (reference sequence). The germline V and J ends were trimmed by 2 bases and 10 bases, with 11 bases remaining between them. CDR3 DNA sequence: TGTGCCTGGAGTACCGGGGCCGGAGCTTTCTTT. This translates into CAWSTGAGAFF.

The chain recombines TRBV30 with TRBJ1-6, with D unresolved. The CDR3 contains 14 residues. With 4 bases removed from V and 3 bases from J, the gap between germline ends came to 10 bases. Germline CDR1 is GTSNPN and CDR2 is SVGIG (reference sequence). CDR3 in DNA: TGTGCCTGGATGATTTCCGGCTATAATTCACCCCTCCACTTT. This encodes CAWMISGYNSPLHF. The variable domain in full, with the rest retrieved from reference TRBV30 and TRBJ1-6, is SQTIHQWPATLVQPVGSPLSLECTVEGTSNPNLYWYRQAAGRGLQLLFYSVGIGQISSEVPQNLSASRPQDRQFILSSKKLLLSDSGFYLCAWMISGYNSPLHFGNGTRLTVT.

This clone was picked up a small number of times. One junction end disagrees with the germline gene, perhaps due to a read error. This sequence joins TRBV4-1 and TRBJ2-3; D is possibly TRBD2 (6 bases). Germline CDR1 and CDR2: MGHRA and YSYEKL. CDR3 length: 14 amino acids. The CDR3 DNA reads TGTGCCAGCAGCCAAGAAACGGAGGGGTCCACGCAGTATTTT. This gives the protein CASSQETEGSTQYF.